The 18 T cell receptor beta chains reported below all come from one sample, sequenced in a study of T cells in Graves' hyperthyroidism and ophthalmopathy. RNA transcripts served as the template for amplifying TCR beta CDR3 regions. A first-round RT-PCR of the TCR CDR3 used the HTBI primer set. TCRdb re-derived calls from the multiplex PCR reads in MiXCR, one entry per CDR3 protein. This sample has around 420,000 distinct CDR3 sequences, with 15% to 18% found just once. The sequencing sample was made of blood. These receptors came from a woman between 18 and 29 years old with Graves' hyperthyroidism.

This clonotype occurred many times. This sequence joins TRBV5-1 and TRBJ2-1, with 9 bases fitting TRBD1. Per the germline V gene, CDR1 is SGHRS and CDR2 is YFSETQ. The CDR3 is 16 residues long. The J segment lost 6 bases and the V segment lost 2 bases, leaving 9 bases of the junction unmatched. CDR3 DNA: TGCGCCAGCAGCTTTGATCGGGACAGGGCTTCCAATGAGCAGTTCTTC. This gives the protein CASSFDRDRASNEQFF.

This clonotype has more than one count but fewer than ten. The DNA for the CDR3 is TGCAGTGCTAGCCCGGGGACTAGCGGGGCCTCAACGACCGGGTACTACAATGAGCAGTTCTTC. Its translation is CSASPGTSGASTTGYYNEQFF. The chain joins TRBV20-1 to TRBJ2-1; TRBD2 matches at 13 bases. CDR1 and CDR2 from the germline V gene are DFQATT and SNEGSKA (reference sequence). With V trimmed by 3 bases and J by 3 bases, 20 bases remained unmatched. This CDR3 spans 21 amino acids.

CDR3 DNA sequence: TGTGCCAGCAGTTTGACAGGGCTCGATAATTCACCCCTCCACTTT. It codes for CASSLTGLDNSPLHF. V gene TRBV27 combines with J gene TRBJ1-6; 7 positions agree with TRBD1. This CDR3 region has 15 residues. The germline gives CDR1 MNHEY, CDR2 SMNVEV (reference sequence). V trimming: 3 bases; J trimming: 5 bases; junction bases outside the gene matches: 4.

This clonotype was recorded many times. The genes are TRBV24-1 and TRBJ1-5; 8 bases are shared with TRBD1. The V and J ends lost 3 bases and 0 bases, in that order; junction bases with no gene match: 9. Germline CDR1 reads KGHDR; CDR2 reads SFDVKD. This CDR3 is 18 amino acids long. The CDR3 loop reads CATSDGTGGVYSNQPQHF. CDR3 sequence (DNA): TGTGCCACCAGTGATGGTACAGGGGGGGTTTATAGCAATCAGCCCCAGCATTTT.

The chain combines TRBV11-3 with TRBJ2-5, with unresolved D. The V end was cut by 5 bases, the J end by 4 bases, with 8 bases between. This CDR3 comprises 12 residues. Germline CDR1 is SGHNT and CDR2 is YENEEA. For the CDR3, the DNA is TGTGCCAGCAGCATGCGGACAGAGACCCAGTACTTC. It yields the protein CASSMRTETQYF.

This clonotype was seen many times. The chain recombines TRBV5-5 with TRBJ1-6, with D uncertain. Germline V gene sequence: CDR1 SGHKS, CDR2 YYEKEE (reference sequence). CDR3 length: 16 amino acids. The germline V and J ends were trimmed by 0 bases and 4 bases, with 11 bases remaining between them. The DNA for the CDR3 is TGTGCCAGCAGCTTGGATGTAGCGGGGTATAATTCACCCCTCCACTTT. Translation gives CASSLDVAGYNSPLHF.

The chain carries TRBV29-1 and TRBJ2-1, with 9 bases that match TRBD1. The CDR3 is 14 residues long. Germline V CDR1 and CDR2: SQVTM, ANQGSEA. V lost 5 bases and J lost 4; bases outside the gene matches: 6. The CDR3 coding sequence is TGCAGCGTTACCGGGACAGGGCGATACAATGAGCAGTTCTTC. Translating it yields CSVTGTGRYNEQFF.

The chain uses TRBV15 and TRBJ1-2; 9 bases are a match to TRBD1. Germline CDR1 reads LNHNV; CDR2 reads YYDKDF (reference sequence). Trimming cost V 5 bases and J 3 bases; bases outside gene matches: 7. CDR3 size: 15 residues. CDR3 loop: CATSDRDRVYYGYTF. DNA for the CDR3: TGTGCCACCAGCGACCGGGACAGGGTTTACTATGGCTACACCTTC.

This clonotype was counted at least ten times. The V gene is TRBV28, the J gene TRBJ2-1, with 9 bases matching TRBD2. The junction had 2 bases not matched to a gene; V was cut back by 4 bases and J by 10 bases. Germline CDR1 is MDHEN and CDR2 is SYDVKM. The CDR3 has 12 residues. This CDR3 reads CASSSGLAEQFF. CDR3 DNA: TGTGCCAGCAGTTCGGGACTAGCAGAGCAGTTCTTC.

This clonotype came up many times. The chain has TRBV11-1 and TRBJ2-2, with D perhaps TRBD2 (5 bases). This CDR3 contains 17 residues. Per the germline V gene, CDR1 is SGHAT and CDR2 is FQDESV (reference sequence). V lost 5 bases to trimming and J lost 1 base, with 17 bases between them. The CDR3 spells CASSLEVLNMNTGELFF. As DNA, the CDR3 is TGTGCCAGCAGCCTGGAGGTATTGAACATGAACACCGGGGAGCTGTTTTTT.

The CDR3 region is CSVEDPYSGINEQFF. As DNA, the CDR3 is TGCAGCGTTGAAGATCCCTACAGCGGGATCAATGAGCAGTTCTTC. This rearrangement joins TRBV29-1 to TRBJ2-1, with TRBD2 matching over 7 bases. The germline V gene encodes CDR1 SQVTM and CDR2 ANQGSEA. The length of the CDR3 is 15 residues. The ends lost 0 bases at V and 6 bases at J; junction bases unmatched: 8.

This clonotype was seen a single time. DNA for the CDR3: TGTGCCAGTAGTATATTCGTGACGGGAGGCACAGATACGCAGTATTTT. It specifies CASSIFVTGGTDTQYF. This sequence joins TRBV19 and TRBJ2-3; weak D call: TRBD2 (6 bases). In germline, CDR1 is LNHDA, CDR2 SQIVND (reference sequence). V was trimmed by 2 bases and J by 1 base, leaving 13 bases between them. There are 16 residues in the CDR3.

The chain combines TRBV12-3 or TRBV12-4 with TRBJ2-1; perhaps TRBD2 as D (5 bases). The CDR3 extends over 14 amino acids. With 5 bases removed from V and 4 bases from J, the gap between germline ends came to 12 bases. The DNA for the CDR3 is TGTGCCAGCAGTGGACTGATCCTATACAATGAGCAGTTCTTC. Protein product: CASSGLILYNEQFF.

In this sample, this clonotype turned up many times. This chain connects TRBV7-9 to TRBJ2-7; 10 bases match TRBD1. CDR3 length: 15 residues. Germline assignment: CDR1 SEHNR and CDR2 FQNEAQ (reference sequence). V gave up 5 bases and J gave up 5 bases; unmatched junction bases: 9. This CDR3 is CASSHGTGVSHEQYF. CDR3 nucleotide sequence: TGTGCCAGCAGCCACGGGACAGGGGTTTCCCACGAGCAGTACTTC.

The V and J genes are TRBV19 and TRBJ1-3; no clear D gene. CDR3 length: 14 residues. Germline CDR1 is LNHDA and CDR2 is SQIVND (reference sequence). V was shortened by 7 bases and J by 0 bases, with 10 bases between the two germline ends. The CDR3 nucleotides read TGTGCCAGTAATTATGGTCGCTCTGGAAACACCATATATTTT. It yields the protein CASNYGRSGNTIYF. The complete variable domain, with remaining parts taken from reference TRBV19 and TRBJ1-3, reads DGGITQSPKYLFRKEGQNVTLSCEQNLNHDAMYWYRQDPGQGLRLIYYSQIVNDFQKGDIAEGYSVSREKKESFPLTVTSAQKNPTAFYLCASNYGRSGNTIYFGEGSWLTVV.

This clonotype has a count of ten or more. V gene TRBV20-1 combines with J gene TRBJ1-1; D is uncertain. Germline loops: CDR1 DFQATT, CDR2 SNEGSKA (reference sequence). V dropped 0 bases and J dropped 1 base, with 3 bases sitting between them. The CDR3 runs to 12 residues. CDR3 in amino acids: CSAREGNTEAFF. In DNA, the CDR3 is TGCAGTGCTAGAGAAGGGAACACTGAAGCTTTCTTT.

The table lists this clonotype with many counts. J is TRBJ1-1 and V is TRBV12-3 or TRBV12-4; possible D gene TRBD1, 6 bases. The ends were cut back, 2 bases at V and 5 bases at J, with 15 bases in the middle. The CDR3 has 15 residues. CDR3 coding DNA: TGTGCCAGCAGTTTACACAGGGCATCCGGGACTGAAGCTTTCTTT. Protein sequence: CASSLHRASGTEAFF.

The J gene is TRBJ2-1, the V gene TRBV9, with D possibly matching TRBD2 (6 bases). Trimming pared 4 bases from V and 2 bases from J, leaving 16 bases between. Germline assignment: CDR1 SGDLS and CDR2 YYNGEE. The CDR3 covers 16 residues. The CDR3 nucleotides read TGTGCCAGCAGCCGTGGAGCGGGCATCCCCTACAATGAGCAGTTCTTC. As protein: CASSRGAGIPYNEQFF.